Below are 10 T cell receptor beta chains sequenced from a single sample in a study of shared clonotypes between healthy human individuals. Naive CD8 cells were CD45RO-negative, positively selected for CCR7, excluding terminally differentiated effector memory CD45RA+ cells. Profiled with immunoSEQ multiplex PCR; TCRdb holds only in-frame clones, not every one. Of almost 700,000 clones in the sample, 90% to 95% were seen once. Sample: naive CD8+ T cells sorted from blood. Receptor source: a man younger than 40 in good health.

V gene TRBV9 combines with J gene TRBJ1-2; unclear D gene. The germline V and J ends were trimmed by 3 bases and 4 bases, with 13 bases remaining between them. CDR1 and CDR2 (germline): SGDLS, YYNGEE. The CDR3 covers 14 residues. DNA of the CDR3: TGTGCCAGCAGCGGTCGCGAGGCCTTCTATGGCTACACCTTC. Its protein is CASSGREAFYGYTF.

This chain links TRBV7-8 with TRBJ2-5; a possible D gene is TRBD1 (6 bases). The germline V and J ends were trimmed by 6 bases and 3 bases, with 20 bases remaining between them. The CDR3 extends over 16 amino acids. Germline-derived CDR1 and CDR2 are SGHVS and FQNEAQ. The DNA of the CDR3 is TGTGCCAGCAGTCAGGGGTTCGGCCCGTGGGAAGAGACCCAGTACTTC. Encoded protein: CASSQGFGPWEETQYF.

The CDR3 reads CASSPSSGSSGADTQYF. For the CDR3, the DNA is TGTGCCAGCAGCCCCTCTAGCGGGAGTAGCGGCGCAGATACGCAGTATTTT. The chain combines TRBV7-9 with TRBJ2-3; 10 bases are shared with TRBD2. Germline V gene data show CDR1 as SEHNR and CDR2 as FQNEAQ (reference sequence). The CDR3 totals 17 residues. Trimming removed 5 bases from V and 4 bases from J; junction bases left unmatched: 12.

The chain is built from TRBV27 and TRBJ1-1; D gene unclear. CDR1 is MNHEY and CDR2 is SMNVEV in the germline V gene (reference sequence). There are 11 residues in the CDR3. Trimming cost V 11 bases and J 1 base, with 8 bases left between them. CDR3: CAVWGNTEAFF. In DNA, the CDR3 is TGTGCCGTCTGGGGGAACACTGAAGCTTTCTTT.

This clone was observed once. V usage is TRBV7-9 and J usage is TRBJ2-3; 7 bases are a match to TRBD1. Germline-derived CDR1 and CDR2 are SEHNR and FQNEAQ (reference sequence). V shed 5 bases and J 10 bases; nucleotides not matched to a gene: 6. The CDR3 has 12 amino acids. CDR3 nucleotide sequence: TGTGCCAGCAGCGACAGGGACGAATCGCAGTATTTT. Translated: CASSDRDESQYF.

The gene calls are TRBV28 and TRBJ2-1; no firm D call. The ends were cut back, 7 bases at V and 11 bases at J, with 24 bases in the middle. This CDR3 is built from 15 residues. CDR1 and CDR2 from the germline V gene are MDHEN and SYDVKM. The CDR3: CASKFPHVTWGKQFF. The DNA for the CDR3 is TGTGCCAGCAAGTTCCCTCACGTTACGTGGGGAAAGCAGTTCTTC.

CDR3 coding DNA: TGTGCCAGCAGTTTACTACTAGCGGGAGGTCTCTACGAGCAGTACTTC. Protein product: CASSLLLAGGLYEQYF. This sequence joins TRBV28 and TRBJ2-7; 12 bases match TRBD2. CDR3 length equals 16 residues. The germline gives CDR1 MDHEN, CDR2 SYDVKM. The junction had 5 bases not matched to a gene; V was cut back by 2 bases and J by 3 bases. Full variable domain (outside the CDR3, taken from reference TRBV28 and TRBJ2-7): DVKVTQSSRYLVKRTGEKVFLECVQDMDHENMFWYRQDPGLGLRLIYFSYDVKMKEKGDIPEGYSVSREKKERFSLILESASTNQTSMYLCASSLLLAGGLYEQYFGPGTRLTVT.

This chain uses TRBV9 with TRBJ2-1; perhaps TRBD1 as D (5 bases). The CDR3 length is 15 residues. From germline, CDR1 is SGDLS and CDR2 YYNGEE. V was cut by 0 bases and J by 5 bases, with 12 bases left in between. CDR3 nucleotide sequence: TGTGCCAGCAGCGTAGAGGACAATACACACAATGAGCAGTTCTTC. This codes for CASSVEDNTHNEQFF. The full variable domain, with the rest looked up from reference TRBV9 and TRBJ2-1, is DSGVTQTPKHLITATGQRVTLRCSPRSGDLSVYWYQQSLDQGLQFLIQYYNGEERAKGNILERFSAQQFPDLHSELNLSSLELGDSALYFCASSVEDNTHNEQFFGPGTRLTVL.

There are many counts of this clone. The V and J genes are TRBV4-1 and TRBJ2-2; TRBD1 matches at 7 bases. Trimming removed 4 bases from V and 4 bases from J; junction bases left unmatched: 6. The CDR3 runs 15 residues. CDR1 is MGHRA, CDR2 YSYEKL, per germline. CDR3 DNA: TGCGCCAGCAGCCGAGCCCAGGGGGTCACCGGGGAGCTGTTTTTT. Its protein product is CASSRAQGVTGELFF.

The V call is TRBV29-1, the J call TRBJ1-4, with TRBD1 as a possible D gene (5 bases). The germline CDR1 and CDR2 sequences are SQVTM and ANQGSEA. The CDR3 contains 13 residues. V lost 6 bases to trimming and J lost 4 bases, with 12 bases between them. The CDR3 region is CSVRPRDNEKLFF. The DNA of the CDR3 is TGCAGCGTCCGTCCCAGGGATAATGAAAAACTGTTTTTT.